In this sample, the clone carrying this TCR beta chain turned up a few times. Its antigen is not known. This record comes from a study of cytomegalovirus exposure and HLA in healthy donors. Clones were sequenced by immunoSEQ multiplex PCR, and TCRdb holds only the in-frame ones, with some missing. The sample contains 65,000 to 75,000 clones, over 90% of which appear only once. The ends lost 1 base at V and 6 bases at J; junction bases unmatched: 20. The germline gives CDR1 SGHRS, CDR2 YFSETQ. The CDR3 runs to 19 residues. Study-level results: A list of 150 or so TCR beta chains associated with cytomegalovirus was given.

Specimen: PBMCs. The chain employs TRBV5-1 and TRBJ2-7, with 9 bases aligning to TRBD1. The sequence came from a woman aged 18-29 years in good health and CMV-seropositive. CDR3: CASSLRVTHDKGQGSEQYF. For the CDR3, the DNA is TGCGCCAGCAGCTTGCGCGTCACACACGATAAAGGACAGGGGTCCGAGCAGTACTTC.